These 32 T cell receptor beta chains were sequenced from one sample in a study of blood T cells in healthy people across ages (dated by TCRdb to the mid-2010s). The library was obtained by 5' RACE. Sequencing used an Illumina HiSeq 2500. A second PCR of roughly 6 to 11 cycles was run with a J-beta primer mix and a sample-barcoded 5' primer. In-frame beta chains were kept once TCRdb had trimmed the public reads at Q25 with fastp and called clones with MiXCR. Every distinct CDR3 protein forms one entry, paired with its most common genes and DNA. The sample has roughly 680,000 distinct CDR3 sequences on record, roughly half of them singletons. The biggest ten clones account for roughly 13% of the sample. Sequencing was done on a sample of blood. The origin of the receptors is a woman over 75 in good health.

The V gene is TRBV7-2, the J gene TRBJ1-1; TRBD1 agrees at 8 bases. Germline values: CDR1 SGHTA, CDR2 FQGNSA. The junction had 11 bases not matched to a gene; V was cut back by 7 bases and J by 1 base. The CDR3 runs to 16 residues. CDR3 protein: CASKTLRQGRNTEAFF. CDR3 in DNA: TGTGCCAGCAAGACGCTGAGACAGGGGAGGAACACTGAAGCTTTCTTT.

The CDR3 loop reads CASSQEKAGGNTGELFF. CDR3 coding DNA: TGTGCCAGCAGCCAAGAAAAGGCGGGGGGAAACACCGGGGAGCTGTTTTTT. The J gene is TRBJ2-2, the V gene TRBV4-2; 8 bases match TRBD2. The CDR3 consists of 17 residues. In germline, CDR1 is LGHNA, CDR2 YNFKEQ. After removal of 0 bases from V and 2 bases from J, the junction contained 5 bases not matched to a gene.

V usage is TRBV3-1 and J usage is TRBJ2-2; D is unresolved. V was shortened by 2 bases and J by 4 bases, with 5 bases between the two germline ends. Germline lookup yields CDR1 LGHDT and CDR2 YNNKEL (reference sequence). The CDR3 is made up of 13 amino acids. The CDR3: CASSQLSTGELFF. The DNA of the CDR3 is TGTGCCAGCAGCCAACTAAGCACCGGGGAGCTGTTTTTT. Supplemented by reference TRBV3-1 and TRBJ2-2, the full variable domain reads DTAVSQTPKYLVTQMGNDKSIKCEQNLGHDTMYWYKQDSKKFLKIMFSYNNKELIINETVPNRFSPKSPDKAHLNLHINSLELGDSAVYFCASSQLSTGELFFGEGSRLTVL.

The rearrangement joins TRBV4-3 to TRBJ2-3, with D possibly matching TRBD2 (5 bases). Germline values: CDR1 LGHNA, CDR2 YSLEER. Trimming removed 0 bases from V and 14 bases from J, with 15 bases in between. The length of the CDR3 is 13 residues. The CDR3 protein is CASSQDIREFAYF. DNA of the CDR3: TGCGCCAGCAGCCAAGATATTAGGGAGTTTGCGTATTTT.

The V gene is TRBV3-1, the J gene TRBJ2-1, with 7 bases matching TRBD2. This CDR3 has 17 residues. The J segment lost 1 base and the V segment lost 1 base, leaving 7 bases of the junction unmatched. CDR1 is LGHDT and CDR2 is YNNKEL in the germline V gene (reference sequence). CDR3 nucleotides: TGTGCCAGCAGCCAAGCTCGCCCTAGCGGTTCCTACAATGAGCAGTTCTTC. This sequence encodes CASSQARPSGSYNEQFF.

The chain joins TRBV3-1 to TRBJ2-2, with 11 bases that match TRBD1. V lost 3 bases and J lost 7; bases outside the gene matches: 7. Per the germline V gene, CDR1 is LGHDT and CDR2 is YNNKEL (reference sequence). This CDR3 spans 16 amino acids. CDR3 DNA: TGTGCCAGCAGCCACTACGGGACAGGGGGTCACGGGGAGCTGTTTTTT. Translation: CASSHYGTGGHGELFF.

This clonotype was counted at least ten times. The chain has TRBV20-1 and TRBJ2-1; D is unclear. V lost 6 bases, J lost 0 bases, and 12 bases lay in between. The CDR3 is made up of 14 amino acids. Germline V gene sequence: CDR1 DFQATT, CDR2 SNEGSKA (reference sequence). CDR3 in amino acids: CSAVDPSSYNEQFF. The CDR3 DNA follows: TGCAGTGCCGTCGACCCGAGCTCCTACAATGAGCAGTTCTTC.

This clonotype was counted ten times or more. The CDR3 sequence is CATSDPRVSNNEQFF. DNA for the CDR3: TGTGCCACCAGTGACCCCCGCGTGAGTAACAATGAGCAGTTCTTC. The chain recombines TRBV24-1 with TRBJ2-1; no definite D call. CDR1 is KGHDR and CDR2 is SFDVKD in the germline V gene. This CDR3 has 15 residues. V was trimmed by 4 bases and J by 5 bases, leaving 14 bases between them.

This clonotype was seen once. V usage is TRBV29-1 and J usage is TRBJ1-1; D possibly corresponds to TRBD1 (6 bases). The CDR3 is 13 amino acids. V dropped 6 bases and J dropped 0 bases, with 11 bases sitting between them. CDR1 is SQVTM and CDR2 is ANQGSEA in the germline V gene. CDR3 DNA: TGCAGCGTGACCAGGGGCATGAACACTGAAGCTTTCTTT. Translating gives CSVTRGMNTEAFF.

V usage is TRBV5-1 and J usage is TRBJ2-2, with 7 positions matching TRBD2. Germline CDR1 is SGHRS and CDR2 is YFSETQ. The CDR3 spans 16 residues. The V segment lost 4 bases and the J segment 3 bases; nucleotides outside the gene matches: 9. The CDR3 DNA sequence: TGCGCCAGCAGCCCCCTCGCGGGGGTAGACACCGGGGAGCTGTTTTTT. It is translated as CASSPLAGVDTGELFF.

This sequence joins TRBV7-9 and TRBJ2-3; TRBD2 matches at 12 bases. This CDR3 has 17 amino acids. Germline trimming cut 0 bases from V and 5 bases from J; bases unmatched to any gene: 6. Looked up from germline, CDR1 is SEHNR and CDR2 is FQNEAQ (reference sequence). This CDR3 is CASSLALRTSGEDTQYF. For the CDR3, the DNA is TGTGCCAGCAGCTTAGCGCTTAGGACTAGCGGGGAAGATACGCAGTATTTT.

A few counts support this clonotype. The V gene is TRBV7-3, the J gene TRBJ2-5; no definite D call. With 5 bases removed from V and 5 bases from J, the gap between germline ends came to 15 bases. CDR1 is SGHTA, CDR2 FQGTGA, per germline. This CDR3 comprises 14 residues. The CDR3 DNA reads TGTGCCAGCAGCCTACAGACTGGCGCGGAGACCCAGTACTTC. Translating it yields CASSLQTGAETQYF.

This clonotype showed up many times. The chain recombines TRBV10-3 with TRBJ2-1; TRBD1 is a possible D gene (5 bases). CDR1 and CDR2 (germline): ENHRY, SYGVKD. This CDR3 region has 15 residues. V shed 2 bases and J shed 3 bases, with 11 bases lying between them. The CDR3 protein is CAISEVGAIYNEQFF. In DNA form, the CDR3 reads TGTGCCATCAGTGAGGTAGGGGCTATCTACAATGAGCAGTTCTTC.

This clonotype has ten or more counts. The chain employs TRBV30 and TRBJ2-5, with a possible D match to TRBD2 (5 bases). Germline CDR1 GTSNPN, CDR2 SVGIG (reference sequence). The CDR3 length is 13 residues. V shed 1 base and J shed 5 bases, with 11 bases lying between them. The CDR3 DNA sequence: TGTGCCTGGAGTGAGGAACTAGAGGAGACCCAGTACTTC. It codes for CAWSEELEETQYF.

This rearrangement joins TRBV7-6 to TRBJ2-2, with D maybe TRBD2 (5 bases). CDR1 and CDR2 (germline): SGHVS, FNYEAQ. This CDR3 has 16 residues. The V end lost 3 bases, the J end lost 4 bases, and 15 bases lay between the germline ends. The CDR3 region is CASSFSPRGATGELFF. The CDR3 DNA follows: TGTGCCAGCAGCTTCAGCCCTCGGGGTGCCACCGGGGAGCTGTTTTTT.

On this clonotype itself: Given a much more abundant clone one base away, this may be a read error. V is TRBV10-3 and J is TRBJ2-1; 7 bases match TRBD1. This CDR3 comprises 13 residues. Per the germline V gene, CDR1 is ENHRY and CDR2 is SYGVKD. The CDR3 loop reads CASSDIRGNEQFF. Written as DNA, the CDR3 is TGTGCCAGCAGTGACATCAGGGGGAATGAGCAGTTCTTC.

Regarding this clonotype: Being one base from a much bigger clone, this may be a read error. In nucleotides, the CDR3 is TGTGCCAGCAGTTTCATTGCTAGCGGGGAAAATGAGCAGTACTTC. Translation: CASSFIASGENEQYF. The chain uses TRBV12-3 or TRBV12-4 and TRBJ2-5; 9 positions agree with TRBD2. The CDR3 is 15 residues long. V dropped 3 bases and J dropped 11; count of bases not matched to a gene: 13.

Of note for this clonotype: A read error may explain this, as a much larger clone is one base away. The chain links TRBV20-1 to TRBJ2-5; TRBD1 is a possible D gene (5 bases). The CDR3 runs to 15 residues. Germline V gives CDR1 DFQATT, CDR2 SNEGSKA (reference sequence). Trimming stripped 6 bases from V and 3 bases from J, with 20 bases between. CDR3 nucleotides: TGCAGTGCCCTGTGGTTCGGGCAGGGAAAAGAGACCCAGTACTTC. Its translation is CSALWFGQGKETQYF.

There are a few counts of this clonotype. The CDR3 spells CASSLVGQLNTEAFF. For the CDR3, the DNA is TGCGCCAGCAGCTTGGTCGGTCAACTGAACACTGAAGCTTTCTTT. This chain joins TRBV5-1 and TRBJ1-1; D ambiguous. The V and J ends lost 0 bases and 0 bases respectively, with 9 bases between them. The CDR3 length is 15 residues. Germline CDR1 SGHRS, CDR2 YFSETQ.

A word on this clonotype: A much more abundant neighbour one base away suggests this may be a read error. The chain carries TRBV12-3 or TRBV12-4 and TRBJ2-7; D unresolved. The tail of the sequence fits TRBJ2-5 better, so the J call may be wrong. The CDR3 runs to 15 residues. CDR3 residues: CVSSSLGRGIETQYF. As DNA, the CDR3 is TGTGTCAGCAGTTCGTTAGGGCGTGGAATAGAGACCCAGTACTTC.

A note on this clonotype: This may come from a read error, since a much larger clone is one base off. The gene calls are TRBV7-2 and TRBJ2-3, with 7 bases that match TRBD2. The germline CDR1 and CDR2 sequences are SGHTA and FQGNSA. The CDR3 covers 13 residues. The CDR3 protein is CAGSLGGRDQWYF. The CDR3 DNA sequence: TGTGCCGGCAGCTTAGGAGGGAGGGACCAGTGGTATTTT.

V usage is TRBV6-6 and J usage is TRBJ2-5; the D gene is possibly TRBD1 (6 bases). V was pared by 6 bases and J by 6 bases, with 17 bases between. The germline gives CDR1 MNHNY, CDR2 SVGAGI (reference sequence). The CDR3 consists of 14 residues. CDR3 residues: CASRDSTGYQTQYF. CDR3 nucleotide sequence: TGTGCCAGCAGGGACTCGACAGGTTATCAGACCCAGTACTTC.

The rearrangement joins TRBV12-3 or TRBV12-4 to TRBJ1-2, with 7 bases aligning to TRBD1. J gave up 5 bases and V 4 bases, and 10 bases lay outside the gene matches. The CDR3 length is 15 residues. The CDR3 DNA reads TGTGCCAGCAGTTGCCGCACCACAGGGGTTTATGGCTACACCTTC. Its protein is CASSCRTTGVYGYTF.

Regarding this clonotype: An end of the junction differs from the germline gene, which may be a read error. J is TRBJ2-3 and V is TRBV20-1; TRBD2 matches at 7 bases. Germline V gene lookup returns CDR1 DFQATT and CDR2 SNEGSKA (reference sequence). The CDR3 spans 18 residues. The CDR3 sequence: CSARDWSWEGRVPETQYF. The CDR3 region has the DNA TGCAGTGCTAGAGATTGGAGCTGGGAGGGCAGGGTCCCAGAGACGCAGTATTTT.

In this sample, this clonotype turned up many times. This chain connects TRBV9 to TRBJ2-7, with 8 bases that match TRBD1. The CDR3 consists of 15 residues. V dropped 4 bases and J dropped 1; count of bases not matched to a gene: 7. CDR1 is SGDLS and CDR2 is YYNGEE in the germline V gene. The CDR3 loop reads CASSSTGQASYEQYF. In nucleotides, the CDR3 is TGTGCCAGCAGCAGCACGGGACAGGCGTCCTACGAGCAGTACTTC.

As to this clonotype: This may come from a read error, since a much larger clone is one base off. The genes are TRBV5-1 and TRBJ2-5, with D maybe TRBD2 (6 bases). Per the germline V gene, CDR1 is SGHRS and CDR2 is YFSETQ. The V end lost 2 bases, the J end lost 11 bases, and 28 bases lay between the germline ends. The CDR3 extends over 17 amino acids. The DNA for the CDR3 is TGCGCCAGCAGCTTTTTTCCACTTAGCGGAGGCTACAATGAGCAGTACTTC. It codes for CASSFFPLSGGYNEQYF.

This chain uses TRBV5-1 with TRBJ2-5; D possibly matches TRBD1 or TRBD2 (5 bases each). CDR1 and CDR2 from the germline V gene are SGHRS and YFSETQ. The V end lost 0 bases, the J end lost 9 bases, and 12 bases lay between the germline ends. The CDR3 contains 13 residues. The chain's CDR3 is CASSLDRKEAQYF. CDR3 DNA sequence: TGCGCCAGCAGCTTGGACAGGAAGGAGGCCCAGTACTTC.

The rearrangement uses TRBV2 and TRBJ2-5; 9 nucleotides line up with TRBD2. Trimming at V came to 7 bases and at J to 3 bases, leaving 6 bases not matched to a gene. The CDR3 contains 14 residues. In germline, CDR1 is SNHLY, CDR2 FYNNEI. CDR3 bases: TGTGCCAGCAACGTAGCGGGGGCGGAAGAGACCCAGTACTTC. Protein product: CASNVAGAEETQYF.

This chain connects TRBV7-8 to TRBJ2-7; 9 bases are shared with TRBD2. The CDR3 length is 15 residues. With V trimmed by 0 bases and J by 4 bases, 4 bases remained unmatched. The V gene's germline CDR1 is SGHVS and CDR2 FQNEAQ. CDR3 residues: CASSLASTSGYEQYF. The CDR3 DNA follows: TGTGCCAGCAGCTTAGCCTCGACTAGCGGATACGAGCAGTACTTC. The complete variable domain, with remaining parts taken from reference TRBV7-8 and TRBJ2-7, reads GAGVSQSPRYKVAKRGQDVALRCDPISGHVSLFWYQQALGQGPEFLTYFQNEAQLDKSGLPSDRFFAERPEGSVSTLKIQRTQQEDSAVYLCASSLASTSGYEQYFGPGTRLTVT.

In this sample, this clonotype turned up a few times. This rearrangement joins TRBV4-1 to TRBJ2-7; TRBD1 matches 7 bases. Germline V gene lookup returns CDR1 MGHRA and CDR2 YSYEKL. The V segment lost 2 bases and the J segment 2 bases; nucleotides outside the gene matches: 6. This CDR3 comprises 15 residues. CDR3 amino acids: CASSQYPGTAYEQYF. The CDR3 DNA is TGCGCCAGCAGCCAATATCCCGGGACAGCCTACGAGCAGTACTTC.

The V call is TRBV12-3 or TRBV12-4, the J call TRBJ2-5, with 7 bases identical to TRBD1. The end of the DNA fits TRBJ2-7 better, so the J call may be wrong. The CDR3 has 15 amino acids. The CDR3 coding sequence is TGTGCCAGCAGTCCCCAGAGACAGGGTGGAAGCGAGCAGTACTTC. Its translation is CASSPQRQGGSEQYF.

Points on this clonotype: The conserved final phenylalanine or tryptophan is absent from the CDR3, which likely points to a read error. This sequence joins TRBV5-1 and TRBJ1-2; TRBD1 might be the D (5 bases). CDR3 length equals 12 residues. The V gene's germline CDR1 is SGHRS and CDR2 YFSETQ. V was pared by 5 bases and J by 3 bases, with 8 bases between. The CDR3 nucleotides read TGCGCCAGCAGTTGGGGCGACTATGGCTACACCGTC. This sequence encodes CASSWGDYGYTV.